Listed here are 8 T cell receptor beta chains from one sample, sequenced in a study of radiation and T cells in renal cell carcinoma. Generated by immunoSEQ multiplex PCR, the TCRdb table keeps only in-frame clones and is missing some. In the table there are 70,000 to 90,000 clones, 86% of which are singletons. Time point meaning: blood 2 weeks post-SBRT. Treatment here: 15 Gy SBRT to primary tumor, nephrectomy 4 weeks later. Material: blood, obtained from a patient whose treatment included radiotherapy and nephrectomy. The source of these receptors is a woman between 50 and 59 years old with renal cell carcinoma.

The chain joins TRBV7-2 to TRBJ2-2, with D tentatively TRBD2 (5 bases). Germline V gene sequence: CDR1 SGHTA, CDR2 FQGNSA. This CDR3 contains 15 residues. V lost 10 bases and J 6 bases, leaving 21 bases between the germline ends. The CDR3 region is CATAVGSRGAGELFF. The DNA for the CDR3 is TGTGCCACCGCGGTAGGGAGCCGTGGGGCCGGGGAGCTGTTTTTT.

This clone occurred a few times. As DNA, the CDR3 is TGTGCCAGCAGATCCGGGGCAGGGTATGGCTACACCTTC. Amino acid sequence: CASRSGAGYGYTF. This chain connects TRBV5-4 to TRBJ1-2; tentative D call: TRBD1 (5 bases). The CDR3 totals 13 residues. CDR1 SGHNT and CDR2 YYREEE come from the germline V gene (reference sequence). With 5 bases removed from V and 5 bases from J, the gap between germline ends came to 13 bases.

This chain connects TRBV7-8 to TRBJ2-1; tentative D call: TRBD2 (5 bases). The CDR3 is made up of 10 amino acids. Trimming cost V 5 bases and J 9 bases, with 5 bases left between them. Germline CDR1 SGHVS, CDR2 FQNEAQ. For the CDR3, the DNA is TGTGCCAGCAGCGAGGGTGAGCAGTTCTTC. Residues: CASSEGEQFF. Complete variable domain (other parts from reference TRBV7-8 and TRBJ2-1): GAGVSQSPRYKVAKRGQDVALRCDPISGHVSLFWYQQALGQGPEFLTYFQNEAQLDKSGLPSDRFFAERPEGSVSTLKIQRTQQEDSAVYLCASSEGEQFFGPGTRLTVL.

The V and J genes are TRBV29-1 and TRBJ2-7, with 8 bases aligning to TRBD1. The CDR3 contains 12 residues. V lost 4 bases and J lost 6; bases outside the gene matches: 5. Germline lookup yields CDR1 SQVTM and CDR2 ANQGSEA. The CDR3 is CSVVWTGFEQYF. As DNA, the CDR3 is TGCAGCGTTGTATGGACAGGGTTCGAGCAGTACTTC.

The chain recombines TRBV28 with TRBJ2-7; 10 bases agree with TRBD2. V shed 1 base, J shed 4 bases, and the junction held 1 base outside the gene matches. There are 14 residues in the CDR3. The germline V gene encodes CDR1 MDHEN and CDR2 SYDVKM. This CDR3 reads CASSLLAGGYEQYF. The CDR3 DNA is TGTGCCAGCAGTTTATTAGCGGGAGGTTACGAGCAGTACTTC.

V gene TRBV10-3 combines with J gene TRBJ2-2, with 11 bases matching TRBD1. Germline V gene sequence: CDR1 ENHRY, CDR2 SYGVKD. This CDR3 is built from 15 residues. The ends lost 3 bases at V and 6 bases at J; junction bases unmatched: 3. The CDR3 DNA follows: TGTGCCATCAGTGAACCGGGACAGGGGGCCGGGGAGCTGTTTTTT. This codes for CAISEPGQGAGELFF.

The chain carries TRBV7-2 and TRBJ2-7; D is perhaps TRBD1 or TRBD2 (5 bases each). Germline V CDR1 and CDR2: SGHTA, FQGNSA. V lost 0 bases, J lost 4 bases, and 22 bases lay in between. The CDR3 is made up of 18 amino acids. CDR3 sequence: CASSLASGSGRVAYEQYF. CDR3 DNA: TGTGCCAGCAGCTTAGCATCGGGTTCTGGCAGGGTAGCGTACGAGCAGTACTTC. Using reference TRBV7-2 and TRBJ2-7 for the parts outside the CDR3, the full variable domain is GAGVSQSPSNKVTEKGKDVELRCDPISGHTALYWYRQSLGQGLEFLIYFQGNSAPDKSGLPSDRFSAERTGGSVSTLTIQRTQQEDSAVYLCASSLASGSGRVAYEQYFGPGTRLTVT.

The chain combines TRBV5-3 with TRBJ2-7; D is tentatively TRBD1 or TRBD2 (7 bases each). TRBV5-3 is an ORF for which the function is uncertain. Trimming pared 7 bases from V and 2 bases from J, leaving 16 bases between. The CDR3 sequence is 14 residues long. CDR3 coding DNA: TGTGCCAGATGTTCCCCAGGGGGGGCCTACGAGCAGTACTTC. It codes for CARCSPGGAYEQYF.